Sequencing of this T cell receptor beta chain was carried out in a study of low-dose radiotherapy and immunotherapy resistance in tumors. The wider study: The fractionation for Cohort 1 was 0.5 Gy per fraction every 2 weeks, totaling 6.5 Gy. The regimen for patients comprised intravenous nivolumab 240 mg every two weeks plus intravenous ipilimumab 1 mg/kg every six weeks.

TRAV- and TRBV-specific primers, spanning alpha and beta chains, primed first-strand cDNA. Amplification of TCRs used a constant-region primer and V-primer adapter for about 21 PCR cycles. TCRdb analysed the reads with MiXCR anew, one entry per CDR3 protein. The table lists around 17,000 distinct CDR3 sequences, around 70% of them singletons. Administered to the donors were nivolumab, ipilimumab, aspirin, low-dose cyclophosphamide and low-dose radiotherapy. The CDR3 sequence is 15 residues long. The V and J ends lost 4 bases and 6 bases, in that order; junction bases with no gene match: 9. Per the germline V gene, CDR1 is SGHRS and CDR2 is YFSETQ.

The receptor's source is a human donor with advanced metastatic prostate, ovarian, gallbladder or colorectal cancer (not recorded which). This table probably holds off-target reads from a library built for another chain. The V and J genes are TRBV5-1 and TRBJ2-3; TRBD2 agrees at 9 bases. As DNA, the CDR3 is TGCGCCAGCAGCCCTGGAGGTAGCGGGGGTGATACGCAGTATTTT. As protein: CASSPGGSGGDTQYF.